These T cell receptor beta chains were read from a single sample in a study of shared clonotypes between healthy human individuals. Clones were sequenced by immunoSEQ multiplex PCR, and TCRdb holds only the in-frame ones, with some missing. Of 2 million to 2.5 million clones in the sample, over 85% were seen once. The sequencing sample was made of naive CD4+ T cells sorted from blood. The receptors were gathered from a young man in good health. CDR3s include the opening cysteine and the closing phenylalanine or tryptophan. D genes are given only for firm matches. Size values are once, few and many counts, or a class for expanded clones, and some rows have none.

size: once; J: TRBJ2-3; D: NA; V: TRBV9; CDR3: CASSVLAGDPTDTQYF; DNA: TGTGCCAGCAGCGTACTAGCCGGAGACCCCACAGATACGCAGTATTTT
size: NA; J: TRBJ2-1; D: TRBD2; V: TRBV4-3; CDR3: CASSQDSQGLAGYNEQFF; DNA: TGCGCCAGCAGCCAAGATTCCCAAGGGCTAGCGGGTTACAATGAGCAGTTCTTC
size: NA; J: TRBJ2-3; D: NA; V: TRBV13; CDR3: CASSFSSTDTQYF; DNA: TGTGCCAGCAGCTTTTCTAGCACAGATACGCAGTATTTT
size: NA; J: TRBJ1-6; D: TRBD1; V: TRBV28; CDR3: CASSLGGGTGVYNSPLHF; DNA: TGTGCCAGCTCACTGGGGGGCGGGACAGGGGTTTATAATTCACCCCTCCACTTT
size: NA; J: TRBJ2-5; D: NA; V: TRBV10-3; CDR3: CAISSGAVETQYF; DNA: TGTGCCATCAGTTCGGGGGCGGTGGAGACCCAGTACTTC
size: NA; J: TRBJ1-5; D: NA; V: TRBV28; CDR3: CASTSPGEGLDQPQHF; DNA: TGTGCCAGCACCTCTCCGGGGGAGGGGCTTGATCAGCCCCAGCATTTT
size: NA; J: TRBJ1-5; D: NA; V: TRBV6-1; CDR3: CASREDLGNQPQHF; DNA: TGTGCCAGCAGAGAGGACTTGGGTAATCAGCCCCAGCATTTT
size: NA; J: TRBJ1-2; D: NA; V: TRBV5-1; CDR3: CASSLVRDYGYTF; DNA: TGCGCCAGCAGCTTGGTCAGGGACTATGGCTACACCTTC
size: NA; J: TRBJ1-2; D: NA; V: TRBV19; CDR3: CASSIDPGQGGYTF; DNA: TGTGCCAGTAGTATAGATCCAGGACAAGGCGGCTACACCTTC
size: NA; J: TRBJ1-2; D: NA; V: TRBV5-1; CDR3: CASSLDSVYGYTF; DNA: TGCGCCAGCAGCTTGGACAGCGTCTATGGCTACACCTTC
size: NA; J: TRBJ1-1; D: NA; V: TRBV9; CDR3: CASSAILTGQKGTEAFF; DNA: TGTGCCAGCAGCGCTATCTTAACAGGGCAGAAGGGAACTGAAGCTTTCTTT
size: NA; J: TRBJ1-2; D: NA; V: TRBV6-5; CDR3: CASRKDGVGYTF; DNA: TGTGCCAGCAGGAAAGACGGGGTTGGCTACACCTTC
size: NA; J: TRBJ2-1; D: NA; V: TRBV5-1; CDR3: CASSLGWGNEQFF; DNA: TGCGCCAGCAGCTTGGGCTGGGGCAATGAGCAGTTCTTC
size: NA; J: TRBJ1-4; D: NA; V: TRBV5-6; CDR3: CASNRLTGAGNEKLFF; DNA: TGTGCCAGCAACCGTCTGACGGGGGCTGGTAATGAAAAACTGTTTTTT
size: NA; J: TRBJ2-3; D: TRBD2; V: TRBV4-1; CDR3: CASSQPISGGGDTQYF; DNA: TGCGCCAGCAGCCAACCGATAAGCGGGGGGGGAGATACGCAGTATTTT
size: once; J: TRBJ1-1; D: NA; V: TRBV7-8; CDR3: CASSLGGSGPWAEAFF; DNA: TGTGCCAGCAGCTTAGGTGGGAGCGGGCCGTGGGCTGAAGCTTTCTTT
size: NA; J: TRBJ2-7; D: NA; V: TRBV6-4; CDR3: CASSGDVGRGEQYF; DNA: TGTGCCAGCAGCGGGGACGTGGGACGAGGCGAGCAGTACTTC
size: once; J: TRBJ2-5; D: TRBD2; V: TRBV4-1; CDR3: CASSQDLLTSGTGSETQYF; DNA: TGCGCCAGCAGCCAAGATCTTCTGACTAGCGGGACGGGATCAGAGACCCAGTACTTC
size: NA; J: TRBJ2-5; D: NA; V: TRBV13; CDR3: CASSSIPKRSGGETQYF; DNA: TGTGCCAGCAGCTCAATACCGAAAAGGAGTGGGGGAGAGACCCAGTACTTC
size: NA; J: TRBJ1-3; D: NA; V: TRBV5-4; CDR3: CASSLVPASGNTIYF; DNA: TGTGCCAGCAGCTTGGTACCAGCTTCTGGAAACACCATATATTTT
size: NA; J: TRBJ2-1; D: NA; V: TRBV4-1; CDR3: CASSPRGYNEQFF; DNA: TGCGCCAGCAGCCCGAGGGGCTACAATGAGCAGTTCTTC
size: NA; J: TRBJ2-7; D: NA; V: TRBV6-5; CDR3: CASSYESRAYEQYF; DNA: TGTGCCAGCAGTTACGAGAGTCGGGCCTACGAGCAGTACTTC
size: NA; J: TRBJ1-5; D: NA; V: TRBV6-1; CDR3: CASSVTSSANQPQHF; DNA: TGTGCCAGCAGTGTCACGTCCTCGGCAAATCAGCCCCAGCATTTT
size: NA; J: TRBJ1-2; D: NA; V: TRBV5-1; CDR3: CASSSQGSAYTF; DNA: TGCGCCAGCAGCTCCCAGGGCTCCGCCTACACCTTC
size: NA; J: TRBJ2-1; D: NA; V: TRBV7-2; CDR3: CASSLPLGRTSYNEQFF; DNA: TGTGCCAGCAGCTTGCCCCTGGGGCGGACTTCCTACAATGAGCAGTTCTTC
size: NA; J: TRBJ1-6; D: NA; V: TRBV27; CDR3: CASSLQGGRNSPLHF; DNA: TGTGCCAGCAGTTTACAGGGAGGTCGGAATTCACCCCTCCACTTT
size: NA; J: TRBJ2-3; D: NA; V: TRBV4-1; CDR3: CASSRRPGLSPDTQYF; DNA: TGCGCCAGCAGCCGCCGACCGGGACTTTCACCAGATACGCAGTATTTT
size: NA; J: TRBJ1-1; D: NA; V: TRBV5-1; CDR3: CASSLARQGTEAFF; DNA: TGCGCCAGCAGCTTGGCGAGGCAGGGAACTGAAGCTTTCTTT
size: once; J: TRBJ1-5; D: NA; V: TRBV6-5; CDR3: CASREVRGQPQHF; DNA: TGTGCCAGCAGGGAAGTTCGGGGCCAGCCCCAGCATTTT
size: NA; J: TRBJ1-4; D: NA; V: TRBV4-1; CDR3: CASSQAVAEKLFF; DNA: TGCGCCAGCAGCCAAGCCGTTGCCGAAAAACTGTTTTTT